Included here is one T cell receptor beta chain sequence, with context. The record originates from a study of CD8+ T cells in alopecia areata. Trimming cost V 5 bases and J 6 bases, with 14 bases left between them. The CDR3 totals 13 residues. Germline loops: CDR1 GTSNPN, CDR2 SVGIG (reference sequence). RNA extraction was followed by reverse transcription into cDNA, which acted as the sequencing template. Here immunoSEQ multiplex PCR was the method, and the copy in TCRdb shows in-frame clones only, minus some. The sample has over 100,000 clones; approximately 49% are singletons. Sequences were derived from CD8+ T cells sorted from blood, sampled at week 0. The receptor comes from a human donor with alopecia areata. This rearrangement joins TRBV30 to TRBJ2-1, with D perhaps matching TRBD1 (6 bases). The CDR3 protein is CAWYPGAGNEQFF. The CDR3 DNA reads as TGTGCCTGGTACCCAGGGGCAGGCAATGAGCAGTTCTTC.